Reported below is one T cell receptor (beta chain). The ends lost 6 bases at V and 5 bases at J; junction bases unmatched: 5. The CDR3 consists of 15 residues. Germline V gene data show CDR1 as LNHDA and CDR2 as SQIVND (reference sequence). TCRdb's table, derived via immunoSEQ multiplex PCR, lists solely in-frame clones and lacks some. The data hold approximately 81,000 clones, with approximately 82% observed a single time. This entry is derived from a study of blood T cell repertoires in COVID-19. Study as a whole: Donors in the United States, Italy and Spain gave samples during acute or convalescent COVID-19. T cells, B-cell-depleted T cells, or PBMCs provided the cDNA or gDNA that served as material.

The TCR comes from a human donor in a cohort sampled during active COVID-19. The sequenced material came from peripheral blood. This sequence joins TRBV19 and TRBJ1-5; TRBD1 matches at 12 bases. The CDR3 protein is CASSLGTGGDQPQHF. The CDR3 nucleotides are TGTGCCAGTAGCCTGGGGACAGGGGGCGATCAGCCCCAGCATTTT.